Reported below is one T cell receptor beta chain. The source of the sample is a study of T cells in localized non-small cell lung cancer. CDR1 is LGHNA and CDR2 is YNFKEQ in the germline V gene. J gave up 4 bases and V 1 base, and 7 bases lay outside the gene matches. This CDR3 is 17 amino acids long. Measured with immunoSEQ multiplex PCR; TCRdb has only the in-frame clones, and not every one. The table lists 25,000 to 30,000 clones, roughly 90% of them singletons, with 2.8% in the top ten. This sample comprised peripheral blood, obtained before any cancer treatment. This TCR was recovered from a woman aged 18 to 49 with stage I lung adenocarcinoma. V usage is TRBV4-2 and J usage is TRBJ2-2; 9 positions match TRBD2. Here the CDR3 reads CASSQAFSGSPTGELFF. CDR3 coding DNA: TGTGCCAGCAGCCAAGCTTTTAGCGGGAGTCCCACCGGGGAGCTGTTTTTT.